This record looks at one T cell receptor beta chain sequence and its context. The antigen is unknown. CD45RA-negative memory and CD45RA+ naive subsets were split from the CD4+ cells. The sample comes from a study of shared clonotypes between healthy human individuals. As for the study in general: CD4 naive and memory got three plates each, CD8 naive two, CD8 memory one. Findings and caveats of the study: With a handful of donors compared, 4% to 5% of naive CD4 clonotypes were shared.

Germline loops: CDR1 LNHDA, CDR2 SQIVND (reference sequence). The CDR3 is made up of 13 amino acids. The germline V and J ends were trimmed by 0 bases and 12 bases, with 12 bases remaining between them. The run depth of the assay was deep. Assay used: immunoSEQ multiplex PCR; TCRdb lists only in-frame clones, some missing. This sample carries about 1.1 million clones, about 80% of them seen once, and the ten largest clones take 0.5% to 0.6%. The source of this sequence is a man younger than 35 in good health. Some clones in this sample may be carry-over from other donors' samples. Sequences were obtained from memory CD4+ T cells from PBMCs. Specified subset: CD45RA-negative fraction. This chain connects TRBV19 to TRBJ1-5; D gene unclear. CDR3 region: CASSIEIQLLQHF. The DNA of the CDR3 is TGTGCCAGTAGTATAGAAATTCAGCTCCTCCAGCATTTT.